Each of the 5 T cell receptor beta chains below was sequenced from the same sample in a study of vaccination and CD4 T cells after COVID-19. Sequenced with the Oncomine TCR Beta short-read assay was DNA taken from cultured CD4+ T cells. Each CDR3 protein is one row after TCRdb ran MiXCR on the PCR reads. The table lists about 25,000 distinct CDR3 sequences, 40% to 55% of them singletons. Time point specified: late sampling 161 to 241 days after vaccination in a few convalescent patients. This sample's treatment: roughly 10-day PBMC culture with coronavirus spike peptide pools or control peptides (ViraFEST assay). These receptors have no identified antigens. The material was CD4+ T cells from blood, cultured in vitro, obtained about 7 months after SARS-CoV-2 vaccination. The source is a human donor who had recovered from COVID-19.

This clonotype showed up just a few times. V usage is TRBV7-2 and J usage is TRBJ2-3, with D possibly matching TRBD1 (6 bases). Germline CDR1 is SGHTA and CDR2 is FQGNSA. The CDR3 runs to 16 residues. V dropped 4 bases and J dropped 2 bases, with 16 bases sitting between them. The CDR3: CASSSSSGQLTDTQYF. The CDR3 DNA reads TGTGCCAGCAGCTCATCCTCGGGACAACTCACAGATACGCAGTATTTT.

This rearrangement joins TRBV20-1 to TRBJ2-7, with 8 bases lining up with TRBD1. With 6 bases clipped from V and 5 bases from J, the junction kept 12 bases outside the gene matches. Germline V gives CDR1 DFQATT, CDR2 SNEGSKA (reference sequence). The CDR3 spans 14 residues. The CDR3 DNA reads TGCAGTGCGGCCTGGACAGGGAGCTTCAACGAGCAGTACTTC. The encoded protein is CSAAWTGSFNEQYF.

This clonotype was picked up a small number of times. This sequence joins TRBV7-3 and TRBJ1-1, with 9 nucleotides matching TRBD1. The germline V gene has CDR1 SGHTA and CDR2 FQGTGA. The junction had 2 bases not matched to a gene; V was cut back by 5 bases and J by 1 base. CDR3 size: 14 residues. CDR3: CASSVTGGNTEAFF. The CDR3 bases are TGTGCCAGCAGCGTGACAGGGGGGAACACTGAAGCTTTCTTT. The full variable domain, its missing parts supplied by reference TRBV7-3 and TRBJ1-1, is GAGVSQTPSNKVTEKGKYVELRCDPISGHTALYWYRQSLGQGPEFLIYFQGTGAADDSGLPNDRFFAVRPEGSVSTLKIQRTERGDSAVYLCASSVTGGNTEAFFGQGTRLTVV.

This clonotype came up a few times. V is TRBV28 and J is TRBJ1-6; D not resolved. Germline V gene data show CDR1 as MDHEN and CDR2 as SYDVKM. V gave up 5 bases and J gave up 10 bases, with 12 bases separating them. The CDR3 has 13 residues. For the CDR3, the DNA is TGTGCCAGCAGTCTTGAGCAGATATCACCCCTCCACTTT. Translating gives CASSLEQISPLHF.

The genes are TRBV19 and TRBJ1-1, with TRBD1 as a possible D gene (6 bases). This CDR3 has 16 residues. Trimming shortened V by 6 bases and J by 8 bases, and 25 bases separated the two germline ends. Germline V gives CDR1 LNHDA, CDR2 SQIVND (reference sequence). CDR3 in DNA: TGTGCCAGTAGGACTCAACCCGGACAGCGCCGAGACGAAGCTTTCTTT. It translates to CASRTQPGQRRDEAFF. Full variable domain (missing parts from reference TRBV19 and TRBJ1-1): DGGITQSPKYLFRKEGQNVTLSCEQNLNHDAMYWYRQDPGQGLRLIYYSQIVNDFQKGDIAEGYSVSREKKESFPLTVTSAQKNPTAFYLCASRTQPGQRRDEAFFGQGTRLTVV.